This T cell receptor beta chain was observed in a study of blood T cell repertoires in COVID-19. About the research overall: From the United States, Italy and Spain came samples of acute and convalescent COVID-19. PBMCs, B-cell-depleted T cells, or T cells provided the cDNA or gDNA that made up the material.

Authors' processing steps: Researchers report that nucleated cell counts were estimated from reference gene primer amplification. Clones were sequenced by immunoSEQ multiplex PCR, and TCRdb holds only the in-frame ones, with some missing. The DNA gave D and trimming, while V, J and clone size come from that table. The sample has over 200,000 clones, around 90% seen once. The germline gives CDR1 GTSNPN, CDR2 SVGIG (reference sequence). The length of the CDR3 is 15 residues. The V and J ends lost 0 bases and 2 bases respectively, with 8 bases between them. The TCR comes from a woman in her 30s with acute or convalescent COVID-19. V usage is TRBV30 and J usage is TRBJ2-6, with a possible D match to TRBD2 (6 bases). Sequenced input: peripheral blood. CDR3 in amino acids: CAWSVRGTGANVLTF. CDR3 coding DNA: TGTGCCTGGAGTGTCCGGGGGACTGGGGCCAACGTCCTGACTTTC.